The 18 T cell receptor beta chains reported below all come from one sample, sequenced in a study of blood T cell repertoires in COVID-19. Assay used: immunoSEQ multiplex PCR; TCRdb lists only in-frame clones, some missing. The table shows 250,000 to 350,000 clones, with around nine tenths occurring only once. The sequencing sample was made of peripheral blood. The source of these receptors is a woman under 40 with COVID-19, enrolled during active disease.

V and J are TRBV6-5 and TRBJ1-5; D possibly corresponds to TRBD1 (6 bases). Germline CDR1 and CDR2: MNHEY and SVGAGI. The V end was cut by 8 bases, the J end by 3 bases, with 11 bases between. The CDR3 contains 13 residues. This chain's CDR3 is CASGNRANQPQHF. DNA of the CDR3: TGTGCCAGCGGTAACAGGGCCAATCAGCCCCAGCATTTT.

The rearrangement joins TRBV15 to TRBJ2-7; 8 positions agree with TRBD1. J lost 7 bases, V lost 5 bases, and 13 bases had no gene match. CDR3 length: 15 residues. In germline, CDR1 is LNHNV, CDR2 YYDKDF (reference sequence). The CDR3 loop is CATSARDPRQGEQYF. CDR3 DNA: TGTGCCACCAGCGCGCGGGACCCGCGACAGGGGGAGCAGTACTTC.

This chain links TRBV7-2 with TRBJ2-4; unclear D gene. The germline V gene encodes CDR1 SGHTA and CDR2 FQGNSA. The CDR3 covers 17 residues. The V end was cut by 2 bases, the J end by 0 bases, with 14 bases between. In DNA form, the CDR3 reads TGTGCCAGCAGCTTAATGACGGTAGCTCTAGCCAAAAACATTCAGTACTTC. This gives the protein CASSLMTVALAKNIQYF.

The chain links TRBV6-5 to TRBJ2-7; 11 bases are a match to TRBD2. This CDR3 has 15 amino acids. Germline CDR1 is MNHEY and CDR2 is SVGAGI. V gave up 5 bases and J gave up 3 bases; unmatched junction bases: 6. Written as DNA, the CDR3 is TGTGCCAGCAGTCCCGCTAGCGGGGGGTTCTACGAGCAGTACTTC. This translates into CASSPASGGFYEQYF.

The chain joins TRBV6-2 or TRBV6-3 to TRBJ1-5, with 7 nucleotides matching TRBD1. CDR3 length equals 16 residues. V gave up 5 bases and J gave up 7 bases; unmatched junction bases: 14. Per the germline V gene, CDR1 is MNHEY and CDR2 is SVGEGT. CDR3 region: CASSPFGRGVYQPQHF. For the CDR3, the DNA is TGTGCCAGCAGTCCCTTTGGCAGGGGGGTTTACCAGCCCCAGCATTTT.

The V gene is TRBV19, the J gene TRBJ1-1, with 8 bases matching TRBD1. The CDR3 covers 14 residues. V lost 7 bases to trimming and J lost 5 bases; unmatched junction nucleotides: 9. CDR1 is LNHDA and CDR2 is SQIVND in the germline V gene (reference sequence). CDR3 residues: CASTVRTGRTEAFF. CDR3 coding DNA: TGTGCCAGTACGGTCAGGACAGGGAGAACTGAAGCTTTCTTT.

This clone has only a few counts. CDR3 region: CASSPQGNEQFF. CDR3 nucleotides: TGTGCCAGCAGTCCACAGGGAAATGAGCAGTTCTTC. J is TRBJ2-1 and V is TRBV6-2 or TRBV6-3, with a possible D match to TRBD1 (6 bases). With 5 bases removed from V and 7 bases from J, the gap between germline ends came to 9 bases. The CDR3 consists of 12 residues. Germline CDR1 reads MNHEY; CDR2 reads SVGEGT.

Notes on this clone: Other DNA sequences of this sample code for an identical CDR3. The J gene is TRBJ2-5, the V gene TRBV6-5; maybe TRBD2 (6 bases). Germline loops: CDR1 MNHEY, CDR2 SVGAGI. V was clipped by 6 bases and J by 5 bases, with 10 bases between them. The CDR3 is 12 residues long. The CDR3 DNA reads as TGTGCCAGCAGCCGGGACTCCGAGACCCAGTACTTC. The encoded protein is CASSRDSETQYF.

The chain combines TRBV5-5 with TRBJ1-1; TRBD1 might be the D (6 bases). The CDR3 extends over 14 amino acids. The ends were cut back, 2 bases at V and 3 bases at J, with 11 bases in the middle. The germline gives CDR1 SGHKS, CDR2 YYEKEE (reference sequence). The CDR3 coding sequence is TGTGCCAGCAGCTTCCGGGACAAATACACTGAAGCTTTCTTT. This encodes CASSFRDKYTEAFF.

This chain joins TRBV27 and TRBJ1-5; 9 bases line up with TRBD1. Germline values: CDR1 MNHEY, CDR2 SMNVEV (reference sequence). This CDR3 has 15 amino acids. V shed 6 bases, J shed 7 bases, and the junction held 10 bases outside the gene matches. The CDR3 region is CASSWGQGADQPQHF. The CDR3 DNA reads TGTGCCAGCAGCTGGGGACAGGGAGCTGACCAGCCCCAGCATTTT.

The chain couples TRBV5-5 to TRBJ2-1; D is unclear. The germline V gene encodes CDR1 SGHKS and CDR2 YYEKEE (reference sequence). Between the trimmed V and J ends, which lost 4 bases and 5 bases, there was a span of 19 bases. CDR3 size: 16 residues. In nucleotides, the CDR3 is TGTGCCAGCAGCCTTAACGTCCTTCAGGCCAACAATGAGCAGTTCTTC. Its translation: CASSLNVLQANNEQFF.

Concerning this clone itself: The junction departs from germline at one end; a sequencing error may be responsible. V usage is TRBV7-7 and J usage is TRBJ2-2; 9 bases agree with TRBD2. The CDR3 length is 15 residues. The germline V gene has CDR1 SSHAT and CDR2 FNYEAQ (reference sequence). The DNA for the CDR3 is TGTGCTAGCAGCCGCGGGACTAGCTTTACCGGGGAGCTGTTTTTT. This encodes CASSRGTSFTGELFF.

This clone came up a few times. The CDR3 DNA follows: TGTGCCAGCAGCTTCGAAGAGGGACTAGCACACGTCCACAATGAGCAGTTCTTC. Translating gives CASSFEEGLAHVHNEQFF. The chain links TRBV7-8 to TRBJ2-1, with 9 bases matching TRBD2. Germline V gene lookup returns CDR1 SGHVS and CDR2 FQNEAQ. CDR3 size: 18 residues. After removal of 3 bases from V and 5 bases from J, the junction contained 14 bases not matched to a gene.

For the CDR3, the DNA is TGTGCTAGTGGTTTGTACGGGACAGGCAACCCAACTAATGAAAAACTGTTTTTT. It encodes CASGLYGTGNPTNEKLFF. The J gene is TRBJ1-4, the V gene TRBV12-5, with 8 bases that match TRBD1. There are 18 residues in the CDR3. Germline V gene lookup returns CDR1 LGHNT and CDR2 FRNRAP. The V segment lost 2 bases and the J segment 0 bases; nucleotides outside the gene matches: 8.

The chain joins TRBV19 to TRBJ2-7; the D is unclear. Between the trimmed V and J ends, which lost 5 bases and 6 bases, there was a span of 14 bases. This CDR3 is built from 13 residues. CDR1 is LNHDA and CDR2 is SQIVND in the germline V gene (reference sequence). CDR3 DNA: TGTGCCAGTAGTTTATTGCACGTCGGCGAGCAGTACTTC. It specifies CASSLLHVGEQYF.

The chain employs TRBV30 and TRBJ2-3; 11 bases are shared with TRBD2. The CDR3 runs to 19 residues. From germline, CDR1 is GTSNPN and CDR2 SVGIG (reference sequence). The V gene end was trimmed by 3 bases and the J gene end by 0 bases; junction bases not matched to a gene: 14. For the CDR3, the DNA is TGTGCCTGGAGACCCGGGGGGGCTAGCGGGAGGTACAGCACAGATACGCAGTATTTT. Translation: CAWRPGGASGRYSTDTQYF.

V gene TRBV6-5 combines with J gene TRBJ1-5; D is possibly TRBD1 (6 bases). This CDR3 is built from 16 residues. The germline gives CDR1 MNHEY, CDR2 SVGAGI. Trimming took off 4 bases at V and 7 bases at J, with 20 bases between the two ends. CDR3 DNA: TGTGCCAGCAGTTTTCGTTTACAGGGAGTAGGGCAGCCCCAGCATTTT. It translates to CASSFRLQGVGQPQHF.

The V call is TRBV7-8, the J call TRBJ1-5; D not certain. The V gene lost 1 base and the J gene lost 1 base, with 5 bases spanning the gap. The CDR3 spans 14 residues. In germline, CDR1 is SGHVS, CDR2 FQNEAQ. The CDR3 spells CASSLDSSNQPQHF. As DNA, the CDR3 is TGTGCCAGCAGCTTAGACTCAAGCAATCAGCCCCAGCATTTT.